Listed below are T cell receptor beta chains from one sample, sequenced in a study of blood T cell repertoires in COVID-19. Produced via immunoSEQ multiplex PCR; TCRdb's table is partial and in-frame only. Among about 160,000 clones listed, roughly 89% were seen once. What was sequenced was peripheral blood. The receptors originated from a woman in her sixties who had recovered from COVID-19. CDR3s include the opening cysteine and the closing phenylalanine or tryptophan. The D gene is left open where the match is weak. Where a row states a size, it is once, few, many or the class of an expanded clone; other rows omit it.

J: TRBJ1-3
D: TRBD1
V: TRBV5-1
size: NA
CDR3: CASSLEVTGGTGNTIYF
DNA: TGCGCCAGCAGCTTGGAGGTGACAGGGGGAACTGGAAACACCATATATTTT

J: TRBJ2-7
D: NA
V: TRBV6-5
size: once
CDR3: CASGGADLSYEQYF
DNA: TGTGCCAGCGGGGGGGCCGACCTCTCCTACGAGCAGTACTTC

J: TRBJ1-1
D: NA
V: TRBV7-9
size: NA
CDR3: CASSFPTGTRSTEAFF
DNA: TGTGCCAGCAGCTTCCCCACCGGGACAAGAAGCACTGAAGCTTTCTTT

J: TRBJ1-2
D: NA
V: TRBV28
size: NA
CDR3: CASSFHRGYTF
DNA: TGTGCCAGCAGTTTCCATCGGGGCTACACCTTC

J: TRBJ1-2
D: NA
V: TRBV28
size: once
CDR3: CASSFGHSLGGYTF
DNA: TGTGCCAGCAGTTTCGGACACTCCCTGGGCGGCTACACCTTC

J: TRBJ2-1
D: TRBD2
V: TRBV6-5
size: NA
CDR3: CASSSRSGGAFNEQFF
DNA: TGTGCCAGCAGTTCGAGAAGCGGGGGGGCCTTCAATGAGCAGTTCTTC

J: TRBJ1-3
D: TRBD1
V: TRBV27
size: NA
CDR3: CASSPHDRGPGNTIYF
DNA: TGTGCCAGCAGTCCTCATGACAGGGGGCCTGGAAACACCATATATTTT

J: TRBJ2-3
D: TRBD2
V: TRBV4-1
size: once
CDR3: CASSHTASGGPADTQYF
DNA: TGCGCCAGCAGCCACACGGCTAGCGGGGGGCCTGCAGATACGCAGTATTTT

J: TRBJ2-1
D: TRBD2
V: TRBV5-1
size: NA
CDR3: CASSSDGGAYNEQFF
DNA: TGCGCCAGCAGCTCCGACGGGGGGGCCTACAATGAGCAGTTCTTC

J: TRBJ2-7
D: TRBD1
V: TRBV19
size: NA
CDR3: CASSTGDSYEQYF
DNA: TGTGCCAGTAGTACCGGGGACAGCTACGAGCAGTACTTC

J: TRBJ2-3
D: NA
V: TRBV7-9
size: NA
CDR3: CASSPQGDTQYF
DNA: TGTGCCAGCAGCCCCCAGGGGGATACGCAGTATTTT

J: TRBJ2-5
D: TRBD2
V: TRBV4-1
size: NA
CDR3: CASSGLAGGRVETQYF
DNA: TGCGCCAGCAGCGGCCTCGCGGGGGGGCGTGTCGAGACCCAGTACTTC

J: TRBJ1-1
D: NA
V: TRBV12-3/TRBV12-4
size: NA
CDR3: CASRRTEYTEAFF
DNA: TGTGCCAGCAGGCGGACAGAATACACTGAAGCTTTCTTT

J: TRBJ1-6
D: NA
V: TRBV3-1/TRBV3-2
size: NA
CDR3: CASSLGQNNSPLHF
DNA: TGTGCCAGCAGCCTTGGACAGAATAATTCACCCCTCCACTTT

J: TRBJ1-2
D: NA
V: TRBV24-1
size: NA
CDR3: CATSGGTNYGYTF
DNA: TGTGCCACCAGTGGCGGGACTAACTATGGCTACACCTTC

J: TRBJ2-3
D: TRBD2
V: TRBV5-4
size: NA
CDR3: CASSLGGGADTQYF
DNA: TGTGCCAGCAGCTTGGGCGGGGGGGCAGATACGCAGTATTTT

J: TRBJ1-3
D: NA
V: TRBV13
size: NA
CDR3: CASSLGQVFFGNTIYF
DNA: TGTGCCAGCAGCTTAGGGCAGGTTTTTTTTGGAAACACCATATATTTT

J: TRBJ2-2
D: NA
V: TRBV19
size: NA
CDR3: CASSIGGEAGELFF
DNA: TGTGCCAGTAGTATTGGCGGGGAGGCCGGGGAGCTGTTTTTT

J: TRBJ1-5
D: NA
V: TRBV28
size: few
CDR3: CASSLTGSYQPQHF
DNA: TGTGCCAGCAGTCTCACGGGGTCATATCAGCCCCAGCATTTT

J: TRBJ2-7
D: NA
V: TRBV5-1
size: NA
CDR3: CASSWGQGEVYF
DNA: TGCGCCAGCAGCTGGGGGCAGGGTGAGGTGTACTTC

J: TRBJ2-1
D: TRBD2
V: TRBV5-1
size: once
CDR3: CASSSSGAKSYNEQFF
DNA: TGCGCCAGCAGCTCCAGCGGGGCGAAGTCCTACAATGAGCAGTTCTTC

J: TRBJ2-1
D: NA
V: TRBV7-2
size: NA
CDR3: CASSLLARPYNEQFF
DNA: TGTGCCAGCAGCTTACTCGCGCGTCCCTACAATGAGCAGTTCTTC

J: TRBJ1-1
D: NA
V: TRBV18
size: NA
CDR3: CASREGIQNTEAFF
DNA: TGTGCCAGCCGGGAAGGGATACAGAACACTGAAGCTTTCTTT

J: TRBJ1-4
D: NA
V: TRBV7-9
size: NA
CDR3: CASSLPPLEKLFF
DNA: TGTGCCAGCAGCTTACCACCACTTGAAAAACTGTTTTTT

J: TRBJ2-1
D: TRBD2
V: TRBV6-2/TRBV6-3
size: NA
CDR3: CASSPPRTASGLNEQFF
DNA: TGTGCCAGCAGCCCACCCCGGACCGCTAGCGGGCTCAATGAGCAGTTCTTC

J: TRBJ1-5
D: NA
V: TRBV2
size: NA
CDR3: CASSEGRASNQPQHF
DNA: TGTGCCAGCAGTGAAGGCAGGGCTAGCAATCAGCCCCAGCATTTT

J: TRBJ2-7
D: TRBD1
V: TRBV5-1
size: NA
CDR3: CASRGTASSYEQYF
DNA: TGCGCCAGCAGGGGGACAGCGAGCTCCTACGAGCAGTACTTC